The sequence of this T cell receptor beta chain was determined in a study of blood T cell repertoires in COVID-19. V lost 1 base, J lost 1 base, and 3 bases stayed unmatched. The CDR3 contains 15 residues. Per germline, CDR1 MNHEY and CDR2 SVGAGI. Assay: immunoSEQ multiplex PCR; the TCRdb copy retains only in-frame clones and omits some. The sample shows approximately 260,000 clones, about 85% of them seen only once. The chain employs TRBV6-5 and TRBJ1-1; 7 bases line up with TRBD1. This receptor was identified in a woman in her fifties or sixties who had been exposed to COVID-19. The source material was PBMCs or T cells enriched from blood (not recorded which). The CDR3 DNA is TGTGCCAGCAGTTACTTGGGGGACAGGAACACTGAAGCTTTCTTT. Protein sequence: CASSYLGDRNTEAFF.